The sequence of this T cell receptor (beta chain) was determined in a study of Ad26.COV2.S vaccination and SARS-CoV-2 variants. TCRdb's table, derived via immunoSEQ multiplex PCR, lists solely in-frame clones and lacks some. The table includes around 100,000 clones, around 82% detected once. Per germline, CDR1 SGHNT and CDR2 YENEEA. V lost 8 bases and J lost 8, with 10 bases in between. CDR3 length equals 11 residues. The gene calls are TRBV11-3 and TRBJ2-1; D uncertain. This sequence originates from a human donor who had recovered from COVID-19. Sequences were derived from peripheral blood, sampled after recovery from COVID-19. The CDR3 reads CASGTGYEQFF. As DNA, the CDR3 is TGTGCCAGCGGAACTGGATATGAGCAGTTCTTC.